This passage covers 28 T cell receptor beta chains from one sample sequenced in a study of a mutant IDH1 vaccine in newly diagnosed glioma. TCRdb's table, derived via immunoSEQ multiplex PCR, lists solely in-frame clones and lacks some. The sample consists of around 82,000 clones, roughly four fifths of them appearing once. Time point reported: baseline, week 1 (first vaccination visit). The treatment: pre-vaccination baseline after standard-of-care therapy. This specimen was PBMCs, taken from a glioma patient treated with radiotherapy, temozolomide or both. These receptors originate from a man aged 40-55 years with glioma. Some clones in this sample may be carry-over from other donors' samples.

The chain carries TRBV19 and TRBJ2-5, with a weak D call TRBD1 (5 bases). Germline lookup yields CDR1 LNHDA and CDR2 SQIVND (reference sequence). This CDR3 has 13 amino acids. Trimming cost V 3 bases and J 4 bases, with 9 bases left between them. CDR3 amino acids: CASSISQGETQYF. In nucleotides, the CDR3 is TGTGCCAGTAGTATTTCCCAGGGAGAGACCCAGTACTTC.

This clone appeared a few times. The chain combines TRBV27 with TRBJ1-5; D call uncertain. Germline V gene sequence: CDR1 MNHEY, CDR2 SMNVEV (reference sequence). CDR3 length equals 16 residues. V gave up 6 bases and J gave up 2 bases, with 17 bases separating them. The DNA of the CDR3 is TGTGCCAGCAGCCTCTCCCGACCTCTCGGCAATCAGCCCCAGCATTTT. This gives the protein CASSLSRPLGNQPQHF.

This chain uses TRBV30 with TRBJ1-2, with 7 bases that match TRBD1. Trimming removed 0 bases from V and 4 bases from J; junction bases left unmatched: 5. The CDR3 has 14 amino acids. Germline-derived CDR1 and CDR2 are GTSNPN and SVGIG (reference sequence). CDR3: CAWSVDRVAYGYTF. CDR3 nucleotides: TGTGCCTGGAGTGTTGACAGGGTCGCCTATGGCTACACCTTC. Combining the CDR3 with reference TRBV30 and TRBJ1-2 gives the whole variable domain SQTIHQWPATLVQPVGSPLSLECTVEGTSNPNLYWYRQAAGRGLQLLFYSVGIGQISSEVPQNLSASRPQDRQFILSSKKLLLSDSGFYLCAWSVDRVAYGYTFGSGTRLTVV.

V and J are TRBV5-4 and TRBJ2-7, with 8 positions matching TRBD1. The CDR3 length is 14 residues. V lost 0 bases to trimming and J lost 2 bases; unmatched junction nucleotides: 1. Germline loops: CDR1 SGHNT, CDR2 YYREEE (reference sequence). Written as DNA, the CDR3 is TGTGCCAGCAGCTTGGAACAGGGGGCCTACGAGCAGTACTTC. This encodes CASSLEQGAYEQYF.

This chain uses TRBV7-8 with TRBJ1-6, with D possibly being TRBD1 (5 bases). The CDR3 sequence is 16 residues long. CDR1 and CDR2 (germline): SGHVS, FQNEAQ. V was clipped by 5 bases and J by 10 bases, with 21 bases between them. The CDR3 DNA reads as TGTGCCAGCAGCCCATACAGACTGCCAGGGAAGTCACCCCTCCACTTT. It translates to CASSPYRLPGKSPLHF.

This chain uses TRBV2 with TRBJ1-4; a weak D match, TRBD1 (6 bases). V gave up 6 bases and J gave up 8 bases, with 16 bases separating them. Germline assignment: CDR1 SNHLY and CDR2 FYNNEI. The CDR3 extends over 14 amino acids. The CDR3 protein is CASSLQGSSEKLFF. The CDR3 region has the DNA TGTGCCAGCAGCTTACAGGGAAGTAGCGAAAAACTGTTTTTT.

This CDR3 reads CASSEYRGDIASNSPLHF. CDR3 in DNA: TGTGCCAGCAGTGAATACAGGGGGGATATCGCATCTAATTCACCCCTCCACTTT. The J gene is TRBJ1-6, the V gene TRBV6-1; 8 bases line up with TRBD1. The V gene's germline CDR1 is MNHNS and CDR2 SASEGT. After removal of 2 bases from V and 6 bases from J, the junction contained 12 bases not matched to a gene. The CDR3 covers 18 residues.

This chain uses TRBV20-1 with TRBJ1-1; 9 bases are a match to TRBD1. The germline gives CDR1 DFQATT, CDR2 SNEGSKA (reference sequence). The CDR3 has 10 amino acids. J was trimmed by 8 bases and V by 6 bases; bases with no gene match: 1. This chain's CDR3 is CSAGTGEAFF. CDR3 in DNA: TGCAGTGCAGGGACAGGGGAAGCTTTCTTT.

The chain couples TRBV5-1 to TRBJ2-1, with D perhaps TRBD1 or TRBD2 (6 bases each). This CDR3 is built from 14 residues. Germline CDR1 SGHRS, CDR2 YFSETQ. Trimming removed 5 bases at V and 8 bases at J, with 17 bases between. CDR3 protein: CASRGGPFSDEQFF. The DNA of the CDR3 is TGCGCCAGCAGAGGGGGGCCCTTCAGTGATGAGCAGTTCTTC.

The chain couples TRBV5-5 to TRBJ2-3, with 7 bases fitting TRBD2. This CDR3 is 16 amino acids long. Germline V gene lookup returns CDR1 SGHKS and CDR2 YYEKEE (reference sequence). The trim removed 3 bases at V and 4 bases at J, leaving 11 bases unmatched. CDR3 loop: CASSYPWGGTADTQYF. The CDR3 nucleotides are TGTGCCAGCAGCTACCCCTGGGGGGGGACCGCAGATACGCAGTATTTT.

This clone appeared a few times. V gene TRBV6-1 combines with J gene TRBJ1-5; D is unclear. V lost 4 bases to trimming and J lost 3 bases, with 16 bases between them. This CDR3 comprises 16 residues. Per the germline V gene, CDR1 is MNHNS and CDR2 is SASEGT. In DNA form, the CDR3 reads TGTGCCAGCAGTGGGCCTAGGAGGGTCGACAATCAGCCCCAGCATTTT. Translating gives CASSGPRRVDNQPQHF.

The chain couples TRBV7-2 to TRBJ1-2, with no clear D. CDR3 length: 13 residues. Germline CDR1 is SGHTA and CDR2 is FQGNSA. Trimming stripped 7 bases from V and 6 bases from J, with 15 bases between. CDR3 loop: CASTETPNHGYTF. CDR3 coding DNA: TGTGCCAGCACCGAGACCCCGAACCATGGCTACACCTTC.

CDR3 coding DNA: TGTGCCAGCAGTGATTATCGAGCGGGGAGGAATTACGAGCAGTACTTC. Its protein product is CASSDYRAGRNYEQYF. The rearrangement joins TRBV6-1 to TRBJ2-7, with 7 nucleotides matching TRBD2. V lost 3 bases, J lost 4 bases, and 12 bases stayed unmatched. This CDR3 is 16 amino acids long. Germline loops: CDR1 MNHNS, CDR2 SASEGT.

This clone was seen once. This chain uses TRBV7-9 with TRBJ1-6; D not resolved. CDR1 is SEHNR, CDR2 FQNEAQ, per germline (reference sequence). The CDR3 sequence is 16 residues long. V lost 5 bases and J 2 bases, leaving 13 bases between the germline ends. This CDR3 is CASSGPRLTYNSPLHF. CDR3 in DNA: TGTGCCAGCAGCGGACCACGTCTCACCTATAATTCACCCCTCCACTTT. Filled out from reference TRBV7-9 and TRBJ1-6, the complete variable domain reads DTGVSQNPRHKITKRGQNVTFRCDPISEHNRLYWYRQTLGQGPEFLTYFQNEAQLEKSRLLSDRFSAERPKGSFSTLEIQRTEQGDSAMYLCASSGPRLTYNSPLHFGNGTRLTVT.

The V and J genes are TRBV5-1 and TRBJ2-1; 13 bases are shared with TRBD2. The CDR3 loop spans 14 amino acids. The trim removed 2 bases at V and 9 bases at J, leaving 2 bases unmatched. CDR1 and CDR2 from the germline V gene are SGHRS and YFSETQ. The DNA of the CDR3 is TGCGCCAGCAGCTTACTAGCGGGGGGGCGTGAGCAGTTCTTC. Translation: CASSLLAGGREQFF.

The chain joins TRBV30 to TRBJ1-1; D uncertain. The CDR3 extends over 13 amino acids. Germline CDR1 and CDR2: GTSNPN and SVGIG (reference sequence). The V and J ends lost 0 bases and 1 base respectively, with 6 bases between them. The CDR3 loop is CAWSVSRNTEAFF. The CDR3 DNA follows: TGTGCCTGGAGTGTTTCCAGGAACACTGAAGCTTTCTTT.

The CDR3 nucleotides are TGTGCCAGCAGCCAAGAGCAGCAGGGAGGACAAGGAGGGTATTCACCCCTCCACTTT. Translation gives CASSQEQQGGQGGYSPLHF. The V call is TRBV4-2, the J call TRBJ1-6; D perhaps matches TRBD1 (5 bases). Germline V gene lookup returns CDR1 LGHNA and CDR2 YNFKEQ. V was clipped by 0 bases and J by 8 bases, with 23 bases between them. The CDR3 is made up of 19 amino acids.

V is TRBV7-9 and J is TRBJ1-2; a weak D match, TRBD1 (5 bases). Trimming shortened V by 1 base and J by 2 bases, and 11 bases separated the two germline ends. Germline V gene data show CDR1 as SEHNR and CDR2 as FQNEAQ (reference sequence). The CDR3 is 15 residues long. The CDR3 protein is CASSLGIAGNYGYTF. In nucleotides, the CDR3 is TGTGCCAGCAGCTTAGGAATCGCAGGGAACTATGGCTACACCTTC.

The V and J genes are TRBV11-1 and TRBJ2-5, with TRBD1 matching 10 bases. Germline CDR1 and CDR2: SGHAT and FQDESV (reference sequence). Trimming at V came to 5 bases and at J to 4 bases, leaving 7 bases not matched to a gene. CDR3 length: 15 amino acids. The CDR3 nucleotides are TGTGCCAGCAGCCAGGGACAGGGGAATGTAGAGACCCAGTACTTC. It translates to CASSQGQGNVETQYF.

Here the CDR3 reads CASSISGGHQPQHF. DNA of the CDR3: TGTGCCAGTAGTATTTCCGGGGGCCATCAGCCCCAGCATTTT. The V and J genes are TRBV19 and TRBJ1-5; D is possibly TRBD1 (6 bases). V lost 3 bases to trimming and J lost 5 bases, with 11 bases between them. This CDR3 has 14 residues. Germline V gene data show CDR1 as LNHDA and CDR2 as SQIVND (reference sequence).

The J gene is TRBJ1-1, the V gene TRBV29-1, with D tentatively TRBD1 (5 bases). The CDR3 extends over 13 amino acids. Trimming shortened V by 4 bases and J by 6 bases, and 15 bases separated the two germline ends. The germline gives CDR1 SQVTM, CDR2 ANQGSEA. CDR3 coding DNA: TGCAGCGTTGTCGGCAGGGCTCGAGCTGAAGCTTTCTTT. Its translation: CSVVGRARAEAFF.

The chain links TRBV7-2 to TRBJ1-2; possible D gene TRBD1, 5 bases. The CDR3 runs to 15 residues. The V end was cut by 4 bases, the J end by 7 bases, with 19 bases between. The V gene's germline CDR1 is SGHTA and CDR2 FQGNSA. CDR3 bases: TGTGCCAGCAGCTACCGGACACGTATCCAGGCTGGCTACACCTTC. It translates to CASSYRTRIQAGYTF.

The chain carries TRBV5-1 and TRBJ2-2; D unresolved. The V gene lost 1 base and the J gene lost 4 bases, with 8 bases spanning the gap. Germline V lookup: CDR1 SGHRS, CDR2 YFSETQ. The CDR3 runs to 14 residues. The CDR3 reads CASSLKGSTGELFF. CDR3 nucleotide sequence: TGCGCCAGCAGCTTGAAGGGAAGCACCGGGGAGCTGTTTTTT.

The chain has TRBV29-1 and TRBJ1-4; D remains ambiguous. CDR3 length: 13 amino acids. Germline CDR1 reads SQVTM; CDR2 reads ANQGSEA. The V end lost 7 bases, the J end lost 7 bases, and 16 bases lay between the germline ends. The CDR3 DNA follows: TGCAGCGCTTCGACCGCCGGTCTTGAAAAACTGTTTTTT. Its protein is CSASTAGLEKLFF.

DNA for the CDR3: TGCGCCAGCAGCTTGGGACAGGGGGAGGCTTGGCATTTT. Its translation is CASSLGQGEAWHF. The V call is TRBV5-1, the J call TRBJ1-5, with 9 bases that match TRBD1. The trim removed 0 bases at V and 15 bases at J, leaving 7 bases unmatched. The germline gives CDR1 SGHRS, CDR2 YFSETQ. The CDR3 spans 13 residues.

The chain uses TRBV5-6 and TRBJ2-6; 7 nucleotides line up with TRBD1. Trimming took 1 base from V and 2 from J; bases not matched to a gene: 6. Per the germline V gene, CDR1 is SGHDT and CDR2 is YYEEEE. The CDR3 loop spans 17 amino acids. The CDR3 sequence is CASSLYNRGPGANVLTF. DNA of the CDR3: TGTGCCAGCAGCTTGTACAACAGGGGACCTGGGGCCAACGTCCTGACTTTC. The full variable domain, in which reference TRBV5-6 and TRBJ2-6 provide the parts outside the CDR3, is DAGVTQSPTHLIKTRGQQVTLRCSPKSGHDTVSWYQQALGQGPQFIFQYYEEEERQRGNFPDRFSGHQFPNYSSELNVNALLLGDSALYLCASSLYNRGPGANVLTFGAGSRLTVL.

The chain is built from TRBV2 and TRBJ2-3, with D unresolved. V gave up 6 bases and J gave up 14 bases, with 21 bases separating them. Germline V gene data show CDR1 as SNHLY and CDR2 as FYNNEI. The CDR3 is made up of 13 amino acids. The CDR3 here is CASSVGGRGTWYF. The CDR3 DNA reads TGTGCCAGCAGCGTTGGTGGGCGTGGCACCTGGTATTTT.

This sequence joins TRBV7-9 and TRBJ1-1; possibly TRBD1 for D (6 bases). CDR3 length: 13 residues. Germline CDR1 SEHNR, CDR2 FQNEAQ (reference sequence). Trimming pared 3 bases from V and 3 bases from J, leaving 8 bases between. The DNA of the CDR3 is TGTGCCAGCAGCTTTCAGGGGCACACTGAAGCTTTCTTT. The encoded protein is CASSFQGHTEAFF. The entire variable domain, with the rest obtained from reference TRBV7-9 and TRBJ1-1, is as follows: DTGVSQNPRHKITKRGQNVTFRCDPISEHNRLYWYRQTLGQGPEFLTYFQNEAQLEKSRLLSDRFSAERPKGSFSTLEIQRTEQGDSAMYLCASSFQGHTEAFFGQGTRLTVV.